This is a list of T cell receptor beta chains from one sample in a study of T cells expressing NK-cell markers. TCRdb reanalyzed the 5' RACE reads and collapses them to one entry per CDR3 protein, without DNA. This sample's table has about 170,000 distinct CDR3 sequences. What was sequenced was blood T cells: a sorted CD56 or NKG2C T cell subset, CD4+ or CD8+ T cells, or bulk PBMC T cells (not recorded which). The receptors originated from a man aged 18-70 years in good health. CDR3s include the opening cysteine and the closing phenylalanine or tryptophan. Each record gives: CDR3 protein, V gene, CDR3 length, J gene.

CDR3aa: CASSKGLAGGVPEDTQYF
v_gene: TRBV6-1
len: 18
j_gene: TRBJ2-3

CDR3aa: CATSDLDRTGQETQYF
v_gene: TRBV24-1
len: 16
j_gene: TRBJ2-5

CDR3aa: CASSPLGLQGNYEQYF
v_gene: TRBV11-2
len: 16
j_gene: TRBJ2-7

CDR3aa: CSVRGDRVEAFF
v_gene: TRBV29-1
len: 12
j_gene: TRBJ1-1

CDR3aa: CASSPAGDNYGYTF
v_gene: TRBV5-1
len: 14
j_gene: TRBJ1-2

CDR3aa: CASSTGTGVGTEAFF
v_gene: TRBV6-1
len: 15
j_gene: TRBJ1-1

CDR3aa: CSVYKGAWDTEAFF
v_gene: TRBV29-1
len: 14
j_gene: TRBJ1-1

CDR3aa: CASSTSVSEKETQYF
v_gene: TRBV27
len: 15
j_gene: TRBJ2-5

CDR3aa: CASSFYGGRLFDTEAFF
v_gene: TRBV12-3/TRBV12-4
len: 17
j_gene: TRBJ1-1

CDR3aa: CASSSARYNEQFF
v_gene: TRBV27
len: 13
j_gene: TRBJ2-1

CDR3aa: CASSFGLDEQFF
v_gene: TRBV27
len: 12
j_gene: TRBJ2-1

CDR3aa: CASRGQGGPPGEAFF
v_gene: TRBV2
len: 15
j_gene: TRBJ1-1

CDR3aa: CASSLNGQGDMGEQYF
v_gene: TRBV28
len: 16
j_gene: TRBJ2-7

CDR3aa: CASSFQQEAGELFF
v_gene: TRBV5-4
len: 14
j_gene: TRBJ2-2

CDR3aa: CASSEHSNQPQHF
v_gene: TRBV25-1
len: 13
j_gene: TRBJ1-5

CDR3aa: CASSHPGANVLTF
v_gene: TRBV3-1
len: 13
j_gene: TRBJ2-6

CDR3aa: CASSYVQGAYNEQFF
v_gene: TRBV6-5
len: 15
j_gene: TRBJ2-1

CDR3aa: CSARGLAEIQETQYF
v_gene: TRBV20-1
len: 15
j_gene: TRBJ2-5

CDR3aa: CASSLLLAGGTTQYF
v_gene: TRBV12-3/TRBV12-4
len: 15
j_gene: TRBJ2-7

CDR3aa: CASSISGQSPYNEQFF
v_gene: TRBV19
len: 16
j_gene: TRBJ2-1

CDR3aa: CASTLLSGYNEQFF
v_gene: TRBV11-2
len: 14
j_gene: TRBJ2-1

CDR3aa: CASSGTSGGFQETQYF
v_gene: TRBV12-3/TRBV12-4
len: 16
j_gene: TRBJ2-5

CDR3aa: CASSPLAPLTDTQYF
v_gene: TRBV27
len: 15
j_gene: TRBJ2-3

CDR3aa: CASSPQGGYVDSGLYNEQFF
v_gene: TRBV2
len: 20
j_gene: TRBJ2-1

CDR3aa: CASSSRTGTGVYEQYF
v_gene: TRBV7-9
len: 16
j_gene: TRBJ2-7

CDR3aa: CASSLGGGSHEQYF
v_gene: TRBV28
len: 14
j_gene: TRBJ2-7

CDR3aa: CASSLIGSGELFF
v_gene: TRBV5-6
len: 13
j_gene: TRBJ2-2

CDR3aa: CASSFEIRGEETQYF
v_gene: TRBV2
len: 15
j_gene: TRBJ2-5

CDR3aa: CASSPADRAGTDTQYF
v_gene: TRBV28
len: 16
j_gene: TRBJ2-3

CDR3aa: CASSLGGIDGAFF
v_gene: TRBV5-6
len: 13
j_gene: TRBJ1-1

CDR3aa: CASSSTGGGELFF
v_gene: TRBV11-2
len: 13
j_gene: TRBJ2-2